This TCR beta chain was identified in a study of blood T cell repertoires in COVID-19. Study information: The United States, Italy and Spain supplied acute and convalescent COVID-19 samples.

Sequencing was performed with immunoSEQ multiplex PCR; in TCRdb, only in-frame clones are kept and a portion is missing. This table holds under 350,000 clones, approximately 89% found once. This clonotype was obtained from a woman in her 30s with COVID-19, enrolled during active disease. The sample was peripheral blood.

CDR3 protein: CASSLISGPSSYNEQFF. In DNA, the CDR3 is TGTGCCAGCAGTTTAATTAGCGGGCCAAGCTCCTACAATGAGCAGTTCTTC. The chain uses TRBV28 and TRBJ2-1; TRBD2 matches 7 bases. CDR3 length equals 17 residues. Germline V gene data show CDR1 as MDHEN and CDR2 as SYDVKM. V lost 2 bases and J lost 0; bases outside the gene matches: 7. Variable domain in full (rest from reference TRBV28 and TRBJ2-1): DVKVTQSSRYLVKRTGEKVFLECVQDMDHENMFWYRQDPGLGLRLIYFSYDVKMKEKGDIPEGYSVSREKKERFSLILESASTNQTSMYLCASSLISGPSSYNEQFFGPGTRLTVL.